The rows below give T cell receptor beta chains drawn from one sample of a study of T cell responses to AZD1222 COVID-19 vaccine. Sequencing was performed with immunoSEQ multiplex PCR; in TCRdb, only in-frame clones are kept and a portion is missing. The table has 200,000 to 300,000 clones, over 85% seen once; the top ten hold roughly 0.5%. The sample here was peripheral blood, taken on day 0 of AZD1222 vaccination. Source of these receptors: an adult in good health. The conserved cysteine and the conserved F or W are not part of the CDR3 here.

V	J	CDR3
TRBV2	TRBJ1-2	ASSDRVGFNYGYT
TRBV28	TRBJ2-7	ASTPPTAPREQY
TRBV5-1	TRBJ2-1	ASSSRTGGLYEQF
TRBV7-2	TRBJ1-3	ASSLARGPNSGNTIY
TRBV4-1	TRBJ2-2	ASSPLLKTGELF
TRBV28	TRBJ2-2	ASSPLTANTGELF
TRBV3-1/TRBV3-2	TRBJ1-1	ASSQDGLTGTEAF
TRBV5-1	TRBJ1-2	ASSLTGTFYGYT
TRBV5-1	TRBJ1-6	ASSFRTGDNNSPLH
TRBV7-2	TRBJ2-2	ASTLTGLAGRLNTGELF
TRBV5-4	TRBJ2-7	ASSPMGGVTYEQY
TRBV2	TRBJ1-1	ASRGTGGNTEAF
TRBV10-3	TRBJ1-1	AISDSNTEAF
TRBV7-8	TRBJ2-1	ASSARAGAYNEQF
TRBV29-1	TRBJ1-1	SVENRVRTEAF
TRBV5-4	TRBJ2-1	ASSSRLADRGEQF
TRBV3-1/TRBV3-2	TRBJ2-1	ASTQGNWNEQF
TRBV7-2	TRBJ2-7	ASSPRGQGSYEQY
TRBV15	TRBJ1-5	ATSRDQATQGTQH
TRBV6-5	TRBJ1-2	ASSYSTGGNYGYT
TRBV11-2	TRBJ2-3	ASSFLLAGGEAQY
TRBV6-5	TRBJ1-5	ASSWGNQPQH
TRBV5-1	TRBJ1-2	ASSLNRDGYT
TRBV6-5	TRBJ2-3	ASRASGGYTDTQY
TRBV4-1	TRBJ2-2	ASSLQMNTGELF
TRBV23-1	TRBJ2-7	ASRTGSRHEQY
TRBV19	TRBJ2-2	ASSRLAGNTGELF
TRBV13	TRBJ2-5	ASSLAPTRPQY
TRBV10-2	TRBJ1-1	ASKDRLWTEAF
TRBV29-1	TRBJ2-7	SVDSGTDEQY
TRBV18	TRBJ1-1	ASSPTGKDTEAF